These 28 T cell receptor beta chains came from one sample sequenced in a study of shared clonotypes between healthy human individuals. Sequenced by immunoSEQ multiplex PCR; TCRdb stores in-frame clones only, minus some. The repertoire holds some 530,000 clones, about 72% seen once, with about 12% in the top ten. Sequences were obtained from PBMCs. These receptors all come from a woman in her thirties or forties in good health. Some clones in this sample may be carry-over from other donors' samples.

A single count supports this clone. The chain has TRBV6-6 and TRBJ2-3; no firm D call. Trimming left V 6 bases short and J 2 bases short, with 15 bases between. The germline V gene has CDR1 MNHNY and CDR2 SVGAGI (reference sequence). The CDR3 loop spans 15 amino acids. The CDR3 DNA follows: TGTGCCAGCAGCACCCAGGTGGACCACACAGATACGCAGTATTTT. It yields the protein CASSTQVDHTDTQYF.

Worth noting for this clone: At the DNA level, this CDR3 is encoded by other sequences in the same sample as well. This chain links TRBV10-3 with TRBJ2-3; D is uncertain. CDR1 is ENHRY and CDR2 is SYGVKD in the germline V gene. V was pared by 2 bases and J by 6 bases, with 6 bases between. The CDR3 is made up of 12 amino acids. CDR3 sequence: CAISEVADTQYF. The DNA of the CDR3 is TGTGCCATCAGTGAGGTCGCGGATACGCAGTATTTT.

The chain recombines TRBV28 with TRBJ2-3; tentative D call: TRBD1 (6 bases). The ends were cut back, 5 bases at V and 2 bases at J, with 17 bases in the middle. CDR1 and CDR2 from the germline V gene are MDHEN and SYDVKM. The CDR3 covers 16 residues. The CDR3 here is CASSTSGATYTDTQYF. CDR3 sequence (DNA): TGTGCCAGCAGTACCTCAGGGGCCACTTACACAGATACGCAGTATTTT.

The gene calls are TRBV2 and TRBJ2-5; D is unclear. The CDR3 loop spans 11 amino acids. Germline V CDR1 and CDR2: SNHLY, FYNNEI. The ends were cut back, 8 bases at V and 0 bases at J, with 4 bases in the middle. The CDR3 region has the DNA TGTGCCAGCGAGTACCAAGAGACCCAGTACTTC. Translated: CASEYQETQYF.

V gene TRBV7-2 combines with J gene TRBJ2-3, with D maybe TRBD1 (6 bases). V was shortened by 5 bases and J by 2 bases, with 11 bases between the two germline ends. This CDR3 contains 14 residues. CDR1 is SGHTA, CDR2 FQGNSA, per germline. The CDR3 reads CASSTRTVTDTQYF. The CDR3 bases are TGTGCCAGCAGCACCCGGACAGTCACAGATACGCAGTATTTT.

J is TRBJ2-7 and V is TRBV27; no clear D. This CDR3 region has 15 residues. V shed 3 bases and J shed 0 bases, with 12 bases lying between them. Germline lookup yields CDR1 MNHEY and CDR2 SMNVEV (reference sequence). CDR3 nucleotides: TGTGCCAGCAGTTTTGGACCGCCGGACTCCTACGAGCAGTACTTC. Protein product: CASSFGPPDSYEQYF.

A remark on this clone: The sample holds other DNA sequences that translate to the same CDR3. The chain joins TRBV7-7 to TRBJ2-7; the match to TRBD1 covers 8 bases. V was clipped by 0 bases and J by 1 base; unmatched bases: 14. The V gene's germline CDR1 is SSHAT and CDR2 FNYEAQ (reference sequence). The CDR3 has 19 residues. The CDR3 here is CASSLAVRTGGLGSYEQYF. CDR3 nucleotide sequence: TGTGCCAGCAGCTTAGCGGTGAGAACAGGGGGACTGGGGTCCTACGAGCAGTACTTC.

The CDR3 reads CAWSVGGDGNTIYF. The DNA for the CDR3 is TGTGCCTGGAGTGTGGGGGGGGATGGAAACACCATATATTTT. The gene calls are TRBV30 and TRBJ1-3; tentatively, D is TRBD1 (5 bases). This CDR3 has 14 amino acids. The V gene's germline CDR1 is GTSNPN and CDR2 SVGIG (reference sequence). V was cut by 0 bases and J by 3 bases, with 9 bases left in between.

The CDR3 sequence is CASSPTVLTRDTGELFF. In nucleotides, the CDR3 is TGCGCCAGCAGCCCCACGGTCCTGACTAGAGACACCGGGGAGCTGTTTTTT. The chain uses TRBV4-1 and TRBJ2-2; possibly TRBD2 for D (6 bases). The germline CDR1 and CDR2 sequences are MGHRA and YSYEKL. V lost 4 bases to trimming and J lost 3 bases, with 18 bases between them. This CDR3 is built from 17 residues.

This chain uses TRBV30 with TRBJ2-2, with 15 bases identical to TRBD2. The CDR3 contains 19 residues. The trim removed 0 bases at V and 5 bases at J, leaving 10 bases unmatched. Germline CDR1 is GTSNPN and CDR2 is SVGIG (reference sequence). The chain's CDR3 is CAWSVQGLAGGPLTGELFF. CDR3 in DNA: TGTGCCTGGAGTGTACAAGGACTAGCGGGAGGGCCGTTAACCGGGGAGCTGTTTTTT.

The chain has TRBV23-1 and TRBJ2-1; D remains unclear. TRBV23-1 has ORF status, its function being uncertain. CDR3 length equals 15 residues. V lost 3 bases and J 5 bases, leaving 14 bases between the germline ends. The CDR3 region is CASSHQRERHNEQFF. The DNA of the CDR3 is TGCGCCAGCAGTCATCAGCGCGAACGACACAATGAGCAGTTCTTC.

This chain joins TRBV7-3 and TRBJ2-2, with D tentatively TRBD2 (6 bases). Trimming pared 0 bases from V and 4 bases from J, leaving 15 bases between. The length of the CDR3 is 17 residues. Germline-derived CDR1 and CDR2 are SGHTA and FQGTGA. CDR3 DNA: TGTGCCAGCAGCTTAACCCCGGGCCGGGGGTCCACCGGGGAGCTGTTTTTT. It translates to CASSLTPGRGSTGELFF.

The chain uses TRBV7-9 and TRBJ2-3; TRBD2 matches 7 bases. The germline CDR1 and CDR2 sequences are SEHNR and FQNEAQ (reference sequence). CDR3 length: 15 residues. J was trimmed by 2 bases and V by 5 bases; bases with no gene match: 7. Written as DNA, the CDR3 is TGTGCCAGCAGCCGCGGGGGACTACCCACAGATACGCAGTATTTT. Translation: CASSRGGLPTDTQYF.

The chain joins TRBV6-1 to TRBJ2-1, with 7 bases aligning to TRBD2. Germline V gene data show CDR1 as MNHNS and CDR2 as SASEGT. V dropped 1 base and J dropped 7; count of bases not matched to a gene: 7. The length of the CDR3 is 15 residues. CDR3 loop: CASSEEGRGGNEQFF. Written as DNA, the CDR3 is TGTGCCAGCAGTGAAGAAGGACGGGGAGGGAATGAGCAGTTCTTC.

The chain employs TRBV6-1 and TRBJ1-1; D remains unclear. V lost 6 bases and J lost 3, with 14 bases in between. The CDR3 has 14 amino acids. CDR1 is MNHNS and CDR2 is SASEGT in the germline V gene. This CDR3 is CASRALGRDTEAFF. The CDR3 coding sequence is TGTGCCAGCAGGGCTCTGGGCCGGGACACTGAAGCTTTCTTT.

The chain carries TRBV7-8 and TRBJ1-2; 8 positions agree with TRBD1. The length of the CDR3 is 13 residues. The V gene's germline CDR1 is SGHVS and CDR2 FQNEAQ. The V and J ends lost 3 bases and 7 bases, in that order; junction bases with no gene match: 4. Written as DNA, the CDR3 is TGTGCCAGCAGCTTCAGGGGGCAAGCTGGCTACACCTTC. It yields the protein CASSFRGQAGYTF.

The chain has TRBV6-1 and TRBJ1-1; maybe TRBD1 (5 bases). In germline, CDR1 is MNHNS, CDR2 SASEGT. Trimming cost V 6 bases and J 4 bases, with 12 bases left between them. The CDR3 runs 13 residues. The CDR3 sequence: CASRGPRATEAFF. CDR3 nucleotides: TGTGCCAGCAGGGGGCCCCGGGCCACTGAAGCTTTCTTT.

The chain employs TRBV29-1 and TRBJ2-5, with D possibly being TRBD1 (5 bases). Germline V gene sequence: CDR1 SQVTM, CDR2 ANQGSEA. The CDR3 loop spans 10 amino acids. Trimming took off 8 bases at V and 7 bases at J, with 11 bases between the two ends. CDR3 DNA: TGCAGCATCGCCACAGGGACCCAGTACTTC. It is translated as CSIATGTQYF.

DNA of the CDR3: TGTGCCAGCAGCTTACAACGCGGGAGCTCCTACGAGCAGTACTTC. It encodes CASSLQRGSSYEQYF. The rearrangement uses TRBV7-8 and TRBJ2-7, with TRBD2 matching 7 bases. Trimming took 2 bases from V and 0 from J; bases not matched to a gene: 4. Germline-derived CDR1 and CDR2 are SGHVS and FQNEAQ. The CDR3 is made up of 15 amino acids.

The V and J genes are TRBV18 and TRBJ1-5; 7 bases align to TRBD1. This CDR3 spans 14 amino acids. V was pared by 6 bases and J by 3 bases, with 5 bases of the junction left unmatched. The germline V gene encodes CDR1 KGHSH and CDR2 LQKENI. The CDR3 loop is CASSPTGDNQPQHF. The DNA for the CDR3 is TGTGCCAGCTCGCCCACAGGGGACAATCAGCCCCAGCATTTT.

The genes are TRBV4-3 and TRBJ1-2; D is possibly TRBD1 (5 bases). Germline V gene lookup returns CDR1 LGHNA and CDR2 YSLEER. Trimming left V 0 bases short and J 8 bases short, with 16 bases between. CDR3 size: 15 residues. CDR3 in amino acids: CASSQDRGGRRGYTF. The CDR3 DNA reads as TGCGCCAGCAGCCAAGATCGGGGCGGGAGACGGGGCTACACCTTC.

The chain uses TRBV19 and TRBJ2-7, with TRBD1 as a possible D gene (6 bases). Germline lookup yields CDR1 LNHDA and CDR2 SQIVND (reference sequence). The germline V and J ends were trimmed by 4 bases and 0 bases, with 10 bases remaining between them. The CDR3 runs to 14 residues. The CDR3 DNA reads TGTGCCAGTAGTAGTCCAGGGGACTCCTACGAGCAGTACTTC. It is translated as CASSSPGDSYEQYF.

This sequence joins TRBV4-1 and TRBJ2-5; D is possibly TRBD1 (6 bases). The J call may be incorrect, as the DNA end agrees better with TRBJ2-7. There are 13 residues in the CDR3. CDR1 is MGHRA and CDR2 is YSYEKL in the germline V gene. The CDR3 protein is CASSRTGQLEQYF. DNA of the CDR3: TGCGCCAGCAGCCGAACTGGACAGCTCGAGCAGTACTTC.

This sequence joins TRBV5-1 and TRBJ1-2; TRBD1 matches 8 bases. There are 15 residues in the CDR3. V dropped 4 bases and J dropped 8; count of bases not matched to a gene: 13. Germline CDR1 is SGHRS and CDR2 is YFSETQ. CDR3 coding DNA: TGCGCCAGCAGCATGAACAGGGGGGGTCCCGAGGGCTACACCTTC. It codes for CASSMNRGGPEGYTF.

About this clone: The junction shows a germline mismatch at one end, possibly a read error. The CDR3 coding sequence is TGTGCTAGCAGCTTAAGGGGGGGCAATGAGCAGTTCTTC. This gives the protein CASSLRGGNEQFF. This rearrangement joins TRBV7-7 to TRBJ2-1; perhaps TRBD2 as D (7 bases). CDR1 is SSHAT and CDR2 is FNYEAQ in the germline V gene (reference sequence). This CDR3 has 13 residues.

The CDR3 coding sequence is TGTGCCAGCAGTGAAGTCGGGTCCTACGAGCAGTACTTC. Protein: CASSEVGSYEQYF. The rearrangement links TRBV6-1 to TRBJ2-7; no definite D call. In germline, CDR1 is MNHNS, CDR2 SASEGT. This CDR3 is built from 13 residues. The V gene lost 1 base and the J gene lost 1 base, with 5 bases spanning the gap.

This rearrangement joins TRBV10-3 to TRBJ2-7; 8 bases agree with TRBD1. Looked up from germline, CDR1 is ENHRY and CDR2 is SYGVKD. CDR3 length: 16 amino acids. Trimming cost V 1 base and J 0 bases; bases outside gene matches: 5. CDR3 DNA sequence: TGTGCCATCAGTGAGTTAGACAGGGGTTTCTCCTACGAGCAGTACTTC. Encoded protein: CAISELDRGFSYEQYF.

This clone is a singleton in its sample. This chain joins TRBV5-6 and TRBJ1-6; no definite D call. From germline, CDR1 is SGHDT and CDR2 YYEEEE. The CDR3 loop spans 16 amino acids. The V and J ends lost 0 bases and 0 bases respectively, with 7 bases between them. The CDR3 here is CASSLVASSYNSPLHF. DNA of the CDR3: TGTGCCAGCAGCTTGGTGGCCAGCTCCTATAATTCACCCCTCCACTTT.